One TCR beta chain is described in this entry. The data originate from a study of T-cell memory formation after mild COVID-19. Germline CDR1 LNHNV, CDR2 YYDKDF (reference sequence). V was cut by 4 bases and J by 2 bases, with 10 bases left in between. CDR3 size: 14 residues. TCRdb re-derived calls from the 5' RACE reads in MiXCR, one entry per CDR3 protein. The sample contains a few hundred thousand distinct CDR3 sequences, around 8% of which appear only once. Sample: PBMCs or a T cell subset sorted from them (not recorded which). The chain uses TRBV15 and TRBJ2-3, with D uncertain. The TCR originated in a man aged 18 to 35 who had mild COVID-19 (a few samples of this study predate the infection). Cell type and time point are not known. This CDR3 is CATSKGGDTDTQYF. Written as DNA, the CDR3 is TGTGCCACCAGCAAGGGCGGAGACACAGATACGCAGTATTTT.